This T cell receptor (beta chain) was sequenced during a study of early T cells in non-severe SARS-CoV-2 infection. Turning to the study itself: RNA in bulk from unsorted whole blood was sequenced, and chains were unpaired.

TCRdb fed the 5' RACE reads into MiXCR, producing one record per CDR3 protein. The sample has roughly 68,000 distinct CDR3 sequences; around 4.9% are singletons. Germline-derived CDR1 and CDR2 are MNHEY and SVGAGI. This CDR3 is built from 15 residues. The germline V and J ends were trimmed by 11 bases and 1 base, with 21 bases remaining between them. This clonotype turned up a few times. Sequenced: whole blood. This TCR was recovered from an adult who was a healthcare worker with PCR-confirmed SARS-CoV-2 infection or an uninfected control (not recorded which). This chain uses TRBV6-5 with TRBJ2-7; maybe TRBD1 (6 bases). In nucleotides, the CDR3 is TGTGCCGCGAAAGGGGGTCCGGACAATTCCTACGAGCAGTACTTC. Translated: CAAKGGPDNSYEQYF.